This T cell receptor (beta chain) was observed in a study of blood T cells in healthy people across ages. Findings of the study overall: Roughly linearly, TCR beta diversity per million T cells fell as age increased.

This CDR3 spans 20 amino acids. Germline V gene data show CDR1 as MGHDK and CDR2 as SYGVNS. The germline V and J ends were trimmed by 6 bases and 0 bases, with 27 bases remaining between them. PCR was performed a second time for about 7 to 11 cycles using a sample-barcoded 5' primer and a J-beta primer mix. Every cDNA molecule bore a tag from a template-switch adaptor containing 12 random nucleotides. TCRdb called the 5' RACE reads again in MiXCR, with one record for every CDR3 protein. This sample has around 710,000 distinct CDR3 sequences, with around 40% found just once. As for this clonotype: Antigen: not known.

This chain uses TRBV25-1 with TRBJ2-4, with TRBD2 as a possible D gene (6 bases). The clonotype comes from an older woman in good health. Sequenced material: blood. Here the CDR3 reads CASSEGRGRSNLGAKNIQYF. The CDR3 DNA reads TGTGCCAGCAGCGAAGGAAGAGGGAGGAGTAACCTTGGAGCCAAAAACATTCAGTACTTC. Complete variable domain (other parts from reference TRBV25-1 and TRBJ2-4): EADIYQTPRYLVIGTGKKITLECSQTMGHDKMYWYQQDPGMELHLIHYSYGVNSTEKGDLSSESTVSRIRTEHFPLTLESARPSHTSQYLCASSEGRGRSNLGAKNIQYFGAGTRLSVL.